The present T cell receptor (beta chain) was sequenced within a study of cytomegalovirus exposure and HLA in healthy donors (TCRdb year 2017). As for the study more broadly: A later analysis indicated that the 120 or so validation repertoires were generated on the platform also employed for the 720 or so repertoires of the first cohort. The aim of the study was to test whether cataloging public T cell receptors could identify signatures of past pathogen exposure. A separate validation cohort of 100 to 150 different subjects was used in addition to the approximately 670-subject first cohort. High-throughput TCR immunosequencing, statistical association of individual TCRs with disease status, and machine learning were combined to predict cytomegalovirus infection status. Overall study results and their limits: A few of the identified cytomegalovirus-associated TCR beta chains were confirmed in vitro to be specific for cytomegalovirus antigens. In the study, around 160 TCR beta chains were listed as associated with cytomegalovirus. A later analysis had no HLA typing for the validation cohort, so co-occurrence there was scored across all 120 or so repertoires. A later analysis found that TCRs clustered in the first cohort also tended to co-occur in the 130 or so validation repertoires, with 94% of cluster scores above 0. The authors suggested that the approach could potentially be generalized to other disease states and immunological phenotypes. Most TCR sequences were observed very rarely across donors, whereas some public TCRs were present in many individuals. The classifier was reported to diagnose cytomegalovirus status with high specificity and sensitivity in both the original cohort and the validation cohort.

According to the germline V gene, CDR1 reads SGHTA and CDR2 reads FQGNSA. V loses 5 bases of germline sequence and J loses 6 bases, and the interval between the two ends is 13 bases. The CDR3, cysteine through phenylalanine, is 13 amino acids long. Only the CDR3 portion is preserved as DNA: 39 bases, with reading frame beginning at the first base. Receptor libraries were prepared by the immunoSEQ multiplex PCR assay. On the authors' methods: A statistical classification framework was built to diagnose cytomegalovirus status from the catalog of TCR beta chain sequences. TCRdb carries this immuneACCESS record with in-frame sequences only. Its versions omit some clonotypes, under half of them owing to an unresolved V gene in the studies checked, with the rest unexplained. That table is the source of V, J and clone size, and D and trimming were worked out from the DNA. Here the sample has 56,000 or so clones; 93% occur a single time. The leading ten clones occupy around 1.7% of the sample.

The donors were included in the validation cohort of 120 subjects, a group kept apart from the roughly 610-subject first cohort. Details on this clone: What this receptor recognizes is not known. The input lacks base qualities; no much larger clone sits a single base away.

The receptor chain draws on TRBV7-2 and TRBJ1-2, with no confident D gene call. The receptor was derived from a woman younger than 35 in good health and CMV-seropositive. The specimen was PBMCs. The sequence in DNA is TGTGCCAGCAGCCCGACTCAACAAAATGGCTACACCTTC. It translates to CASSPTQQNGYTF.